These T cell receptor beta chains were read from a single sample in a study of Graves' ophthalmopathy and Graves' hyperthyroidism. TCRdb independently ran MiXCR on the multiplex PCR reads; one entry per CDR3 protein. The top ten hold approximately 7.7% of the sample, which has about 620,000 distinct CDR3 sequences, about 20% seen once. The sample consisted of peripheral blood. The origin of the receptors is a woman younger than 35 with stable Graves' hyperthyroidism. Some clones in this sample may be carry-over from other donors' samples. Each CDR3 is given with its conserved first and last residue. A D gene is named only where the DNA matches it firmly. Clone size appears in some rows only: once, few, many, or a class for an expanded clone.

D: TRBD2; J: TRBJ2-7; V: TRBV28; size: many; DNA: TGTGCCAGCAGTATTACTAGCGTCTACGAGCAGTACTTC; CDR3: CASSITSVYEQYF
D: NA; J: TRBJ1-3; V: TRBV10-3; size: many; DNA: TGTGCCATCAGTGAACCCTCTAACGGCGGAAACACCATATATTTT; CDR3: CAISEPSNGGNTIYF
D: NA; J: TRBJ1-1; V: TRBV20-1; size: NA; DNA: TGCAGTGCTAGGGACCCGGGGGGAACAGGCACTGAAGCTTTCTTT; CDR3: CSARDPGGTGTEAFF
D: NA; J: TRBJ2-2; V: TRBV27; size: NA; DNA: TGTGCCAGCAGTTTAAGTCCCCTCACCGGGGAGCTGTTTTTT; CDR3: CASSLSPLTGELFF
D: NA; J: TRBJ1-2; V: TRBV12-3/TRBV12-4; size: many; DNA: TGTGCCAGCAGTTTTCAACAGGGCGTCGATGGCTACACCTTC; CDR3: CASSFQQGVDGYTF
D: NA; J: TRBJ1-5; V: TRBV27; size: NA; DNA: TGTGCCAGCAGAGCCGGGACCAGAAGTCAGCCCCAGCATTTT; CDR3: CASRAGTRSQPQHF
D: TRBD1; J: TRBJ2-7; V: TRBV11-2; size: few; DNA: TGTGCCAGCAGCAAAGTCGGGACAGGGTTCGAGCAGTACTTC; CDR3: CASSKVGTGFEQYF
D: TRBD1; J: TRBJ2-7; V: TRBV6-1; size: few; DNA: TGTGCCAGCATTCGAGCCCCGGGGGACAGGGCCAACGAGCAGTACTTC; CDR3: CASIRAPGDRANEQYF
D: NA; J: TRBJ1-5; V: TRBV5-8; size: few; DNA: TGTGCCAGCAGCCATGGAATGGATAATCAGCCCCAGCATTTT; CDR3: CASSHGMDNQPQHF
D: TRBD2; J: TRBJ2-2; V: TRBV7-3; size: many; DNA: TGTGCCAGCAGCCCTAGCGGGGCGAACACCGGGGAGCTGTTTTTT; CDR3: CASSPSGANTGELFF
D: NA; J: TRBJ2-7; V: TRBV6-1; size: many; DNA: TGTGCCAGCTGTGGTACTTTCTACGAGCAGTACTTC; CDR3: CASCGTFYEQYF
D: TRBD1; J: TRBJ1-5; V: TRBV12-3/TRBV12-4; size: many; DNA: TGTGCCAGCAGTCCGACAGGGAATCAGCCCCAGCATTTT; CDR3: CASSPTGNQPQHF
D: NA; J: TRBJ2-2; V: TRBV30; size: many; DNA: TGTGCCTGGACAGGAGAATTCGGGGAGCTGTTTTTT; CDR3: CAWTGEFGELFF
D: NA; J: TRBJ1-2; V: TRBV4-1; size: few; DNA: TGCGCCAGCAGCCAGCCCGGCGGTCTACTCTCTAACTATGGCTACACCTTC; CDR3: CASSQPGGLLSNYGYTF
D: TRBD1; J: TRBJ2-7; V: TRBV11-2; size: many; DNA: TGTGCCAGCAGCGAGGACAGGGGGCCATCCTACGAGCAGTACTTC; CDR3: CASSEDRGPSYEQYF
D: NA; J: TRBJ1-2; V: TRBV3-1; size: NA; DNA: TGTGCCAGCAGCCAAGCGCGGGTTTCCTATGGCTACACCTTC; CDR3: CASSQARVSYGYTF
D: NA; J: TRBJ1-2; V: TRBV12-3/TRBV12-4; size: NA; DNA: TGTGCCAGCAGTACGGGCCGTTGGGGGTATGGCTACACCTTC; CDR3: CASSTGRWGYGYTF
D: TRBD1; J: TRBJ2-5; V: TRBV5-1; size: NA; DNA: TGCGCCAGCAGCTTGGCTTGGACAGGGGGCGCCCAGTACTTC; CDR3: CASSLAWTGGAQYF
D: NA; J: TRBJ1-6; V: TRBV10-3; size: many; DNA: TGTGCCATCAGCGGACAAACAAGTAATTCACCCCTCCACTTT; CDR3: CAISGQTSNSPLHF
D: NA; J: TRBJ1-6; V: TRBV7-3; size: NA; DNA: TGTGCCAGCAGCTTAACGGCGGGGGGCGAATCACCCCTCCACTTT; CDR3: CASSLTAGGESPLHF
D: TRBD1; J: TRBJ1-1; V: TRBV12-3/TRBV12-4; size: many; DNA: TGTGCCAGCAGAAGGACAGGGGCGAACACTGAAGCTTTCTTT; CDR3: CASRRTGANTEAFF
D: NA; J: TRBJ2-7; V: TRBV12-3/TRBV12-4; size: many; DNA: TGTGCCAGCAGTTTGTCACGCGAGCAGTACTTC; CDR3: CASSLSREQYF
D: TRBD1; J: TRBJ2-2; V: TRBV5-1; size: few; DNA: TGCGCCAGCAGCTCGGGACAGGGGGCACCAACCGGGGAGCTGTTTTTT; CDR3: CASSSGQGAPTGELFF
D: TRBD2; J: TRBJ2-5; V: TRBV25-1; size: many; DNA: TGTGCCAGCAGTAGCGGGAGGAGTCGGGGTCTGGAGACCCAGTACTTC; CDR3: CASSSGRSRGLETQYF
D: NA; J: TRBJ1-1; V: TRBV30; size: many; DNA: TGTGCCTGGAGTGTACAAGTTAGCACTGAAGCTTTCTTT; CDR3: CAWSVQVSTEAFF
D: TRBD2; J: TRBJ2-4; V: TRBV11-2; size: many; DNA: TGTGCCAGCAGCTTAGTCTCCGGACTAGCGGGAGTTGGAGCCAAAAACATTCAGTACTTC; CDR3: CASSLVSGLAGVGAKNIQYF
D: TRBD2; J: TRBJ2-2; V: TRBV4-1; size: once; DNA: TGCGCCAGCAGCCAAGATCGGCTAGCGGGGGGGCTAATCGGGGAGCTGTTTTTT; CDR3: CASSQDRLAGGLIGELFF
D: NA; J: TRBJ1-2; V: TRBV9; size: once; DNA: TGTGCCAGCAGCGTAGCGGAGGAGAACTATGGCTACACCTTC; CDR3: CASSVAEENYGYTF
D: TRBD2; J: TRBJ2-2; V: TRBV20-1; size: NA; DNA: TGCAGTGCCCGGGGGGGAGGGTCAGGCACCGGGGAGCTGTTTTTT; CDR3: CSARGGGSGTGELFF
D: NA; J: TRBJ2-5; V: TRBV7-2; size: NA; DNA: TGTGCCAGCAGCACCACAGTCCAAGAGACCCAGTACTTC; CDR3: CASSTTVQETQYF
D: TRBD2; J: TRBJ2-5; V: TRBV5-1; size: many; DNA: TGCGCCAGCAGCCTGAACGCGGGGGGCCCGCAAGAGACCCAGTACTTC; CDR3: CASSLNAGGPQETQYF
D: TRBD2; J: TRBJ2-4; V: TRBV5-1; size: many; DNA: TGCGCCAGCAGCTTGGCGGGGGGGTCGAACATTCAGTACTTC; CDR3: CASSLAGGSNIQYF
D: NA; J: TRBJ2-2; V: TRBV4-1; size: NA; DNA: TGCGCCAGCAGCCGACGGCACGCGTTTGGGGGGACCGGGGAGCTGTTTTTT; CDR3: CASSRRHAFGGTGELFF
D: TRBD1; J: TRBJ2-7; V: TRBV6-5; size: many; DNA: TGTGCCAGCAGTCCGGACAGGGGGGCTACCTACGAGCAGTACTTC; CDR3: CASSPDRGATYEQYF
D: NA; J: TRBJ1-1; V: TRBV27; size: many; DNA: TGTGCCAGCAAGACAGGCAAGAACACTGAAGCTTTCTTT; CDR3: CASKTGKNTEAFF
D: NA; J: TRBJ1-1; V: TRBV19; size: many; DNA: TGTGCCACTAAAACAGGGTTGGAGATGAACACTGAAGCTTTCTTT; CDR3: CATKTGLEMNTEAFF
D: TRBD2; J: TRBJ2-5; V: TRBV27; size: once; DNA: TGTGCCAGCAGCCCGACTAGCGAAGGAGAGACCCAGTACTTC; CDR3: CASSPTSEGETQYF
D: NA; J: TRBJ1-1; V: TRBV12-3/TRBV12-4; size: many; DNA: TGTGCCAGCAGCTTTCATCACCTTATGAACACTGAAGCTTTCTTT; CDR3: CASSFHHLMNTEAFF
D: NA; J: TRBJ1-5; V: TRBV12-3/TRBV12-4; size: many; DNA: TGTGCCAGCAGTTCAGGACTGCGGTTCAATCAGCCCCAGCATTTT; CDR3: CASSSGLRFNQPQHF
D: NA; J: TRBJ1-2; V: TRBV27; size: many; DNA: TGTGCCAGCAGGCTAAGGACGGTGCCACACTATGGCTACACCTTC; CDR3: CASRLRTVPHYGYTF
D: NA; J: TRBJ2-5; V: TRBV2; size: once; DNA: TGTGCCAGCAGTGAATCGGGCAGGGGGAGGCAAGAGACCCAGTACTTC; CDR3: CASSESGRGRQETQYF
D: NA; J: TRBJ2-7; V: TRBV10-3; size: NA; DNA: TGTGCCATCAGTGACACCTCTTCTTCCTACGAGCAGTACTTC; CDR3: CAISDTSSSYEQYF
D: NA; J: TRBJ2-5; V: TRBV28; size: NA; DNA: TGTGCCAGCAGTGCGAGACAGGTCCTACTCCAAGAGACCCAGTACTTC; CDR3: CASSARQVLLQETQYF
D: NA; J: TRBJ2-2; V: TRBV7-2; size: NA; DNA: TGTGCCAGCAGCCCGAGATCTCAGAACACCGGGGAGCTGTTTTTT; CDR3: CASSPRSQNTGELFF
D: TRBD1; J: TRBJ2-2; V: TRBV12-3/TRBV12-4; size: many; DNA: TGTGCCAGCAGTTTGGGGGACAGGGGCTCGAACACCGGGGAGCTGTTTTTT; CDR3: CASSLGDRGSNTGELFF
D: NA; J: TRBJ1-2; V: TRBV29-1; size: many; DNA: TGCAGCGTGGCCGTGACAGTCTATGGCTACACCTTC; CDR3: CSVAVTVYGYTF
D: NA; J: TRBJ1-1; V: TRBV12-3/TRBV12-4; size: many; DNA: TGTGCCAGCAGCTCAAGGTGGCAGGGGCCTGAAGCTTTCTTT; CDR3: CASSSRWQGPEAFF
D: NA; J: TRBJ1-2; V: TRBV10-3; size: once; DNA: TGTGCCATCAGTGAGACTAGCGGGAGGGCCGCGAACACCGGGGACTATGGCTACACCTTC; CDR3: CAISETSGRAANTGDYGYTF
D: NA; J: TRBJ2-6; V: TRBV12-5; size: many; DNA: TGTGCTAGTGGTTTGAGTTACGGCGGGGGCGCTGGGGCCAACGTCCTGACTTTC; CDR3: CASGLSYGGGAGANVLTF
D: NA; J: TRBJ1-1; V: TRBV18; size: NA; DNA: TGTGCCAGCTCCATAGCCCAGAACACTGAAGCTTTCTTT; CDR3: CASSIAQNTEAFF
D: NA; J: TRBJ1-1; V: TRBV13; size: many; DNA: TGTGCCAGCAGCTCCCCGCGCGGGGTGGACACTGAAGCTTTCTTT; CDR3: CASSSPRGVDTEAFF
D: NA; J: TRBJ2-2; V: TRBV6-2/TRBV6-3; size: many; DNA: TGTGCCAGCAGTTACTCTTCCCCCCTAAACGCGAACACCGGGGAGCTGTTTTTT; CDR3: CASSYSSPLNANTGELFF
D: TRBD1; J: TRBJ1-1; V: TRBV30; size: NA; DNA: TGTGCCTCACAGGGGGCGGTGGGGGTCACTGAAGCTTTCTTT; CDR3: CASQGAVGVTEAFF
D: TRBD1; J: TRBJ1-6; V: TRBV7-2; size: many; DNA: TGTGCCAGCAGCCCAAGATCGGGGACAGGGGGGATTTCACCCCTCCACTTT; CDR3: CASSPRSGTGGISPLHF
D: TRBD1; J: TRBJ1-6; V: TRBV18; size: NA; DNA: TGTGCCAGCTCACCAACCGGGACAGGGGTCAATTCACCCCTCCACTTT; CDR3: CASSPTGTGVNSPLHF